The present T cell receptor (beta chain) was sequenced within a study of blood T cell repertoires in COVID-19. Study as a whole: Samples of COVID-19 (acute and convalescent) were obtained from the United States, Italy and Spain.

Trimming took off 5 bases at V and 10 bases at J, with 14 bases between the two ends. The length of the CDR3 is 12 residues. Germline V gene lookup returns CDR1 MDHEN and CDR2 SYDVKM. Everyone who took part was roughly 18 to 89 years old, and they came from about two dozen US areas. Original methodology: Cell counts per sample came from amplifying reference gene primers. Profiling relied on immunoSEQ multiplex PCR, and the TCRdb table lists in-frame clones only, not all of them. V, J and clone size are those of that table, while D and trimming were read from the DNA. The data show about 430,000 clones, about 88% seen once.

Specimen: PBMCs or T cells enriched from blood (not recorded which). The chain uses TRBV28 and TRBJ1-1; D might be TRBD1 (5 bases). This receptor was identified in a woman under 30 who had been exposed to COVID-19. In nucleotides, the CDR3 is TGTGCCAGCAGTGGTGACAGACCAGTAGCTTTCTTT. Translation: CASSGDRPVAFF.